A selection of T cell receptor beta chains follows, all from one sample in a study of blood T cell repertoires in COVID-19. Clones were read by immunoSEQ multiplex PCR, and TCRdb kept only the in-frame ones, dropping some. The sample lists over 350,000 clones; approximately 90% were seen once. Sample: PBMCs or T cells enriched from blood (not recorded which). These receptors all come from a woman under 30 who had recovered from COVID-19. Each CDR3 is given with its conserved first and last residue. D genes are given only for firm matches. Rows give clone size only sometimes, using once, few, many, or a class for an expanded clone.

V gene	clone size	D gene	J gene	CDR3 length	CDR3 protein	CDR3 DNA
TRBV2	NA	NA	TRBJ2-5	13	CASRPGGSETQYF	TGTGCCAGCAGGCCCGGGGGATCAGAGACCCAGTACTTC
TRBV30	NA	TRBD1	TRBJ1-3	13	CAWSVQGANTIYF	TGTGCCTGGAGTGTTCAGGGGGCTAACACCATATATTTT
TRBV3-1/TRBV3-2	NA	TRBD2	TRBJ2-7	15	CASSQVSGGSYEQYF	TGTGCCAGCAGCCAAGTTAGCGGGGGGTCCTACGAGCAGTACTTC
TRBV5-6	NA	NA	TRBJ1-2	15	CASSLAFYPADGYTF	TGTGCCAGCAGCTTGGCCTTCTACCCTGCTGATGGCTACACCTTC
TRBV18	once	TRBD2	TRBJ2-7	15	CASSSPGTSGGSGYF	TGTGCCAGCTCAAGTCCCGGGACTAGCGGGGGGTCCGGGTACTTC
TRBV7-6	NA	NA	TRBJ1-1	15	CASSLENRAGTEAFF	TGTGCCAGCAGCTTAGAGAACAGGGCGGGCACTGAAGCTTTCTTT
TRBV19	once	NA	TRBJ1-1	12	CASSRRDVEAFF	TGTGCCAGCTCTAGGAGGGATGTTGAAGCTTTCTTT
TRBV4-1	NA	NA	TRBJ1-1	15	CASSQEGRGYTEAFF	TGCGCCAGCAGCCAAGAGGGCAGAGGGTACACTGAAGCTTTCTTT
TRBV5-1	NA	TRBD1	TRBJ1-2	14	CASSSRTGGSGYTF	TGCGCCAGCAGCTCGAGGACAGGGGGCTCTGGCTACACCTTC
TRBV18	NA	TRBD1	TRBJ1-5	14	CASSRQGAGQPQHF	TGTGCCAGCTCAAGACAGGGGGCGGGTCAGCCCCAGCATTTT
TRBV5-6	few	NA	TRBJ1-4	14	CASSLRLDDEKLFF	TGTGCCAGCAGCCTGAGGCTGGATGATGAAAAACTGTTTTTT
TRBV14	NA	NA	TRBJ1-4	13	CASSRTVNEKLFF	TGTGCCAGCAGCCGCACAGTGAATGAAAAACTGTTTTTT
TRBV19	NA	TRBD1	TRBJ1-4	15	CASSPLQGANEKLFF	TGTGCCAGTAGTCCGTTACAGGGGGCTAATGAAAAACTGTTTTTT
TRBV19	NA	NA	TRBJ2-7	13	CASSIGQDYEQYF	TGTGCCAGTAGTATCGGACAAGATTACGAGCAGTACTTC
TRBV6-5	NA	TRBD1	TRBJ1-5	15	CASSPTGVGNQPQHF	TGTGCCAGCAGTCCGACAGGGGTGGGAAATCAGCCCCAGCATTTT
TRBV6-1	NA	NA	TRBJ1-4	12	CASSESGGNLFF	TGTGCCAGCAGTGAATCGGGGGGTAATCTGTTTTTT
TRBV3-1/TRBV3-2	NA	TRBD1	TRBJ1-4	15	CASSQGQGGNEKLFF	TGTGCCAGCAGCCAAGGACAGGGGGGTAATGAAAAACTGTTTTTT
TRBV7-9	NA	NA	TRBJ1-5	18	CASSQDTYGGTSNQPQHF	TGTGCCAGCAGCCAGGACACATACGGGGGGACTAGCAATCAGCCCCAGCATTTT
TRBV5-1	NA	NA	TRBJ2-5	14	CASSLDVEQETQYF	TGCGCCAGCAGCTTGGACGTGGAGCAAGAGACCCAGTACTTC
TRBV7-9	NA	TRBD1	TRBJ1-1	15	CASSLSGTGVSEAFF	TGTGCCAGCAGCTTGTCTGGGACAGGGGTTTCTGAAGCTTTCTTT
TRBV6-5	NA	TRBD1	TRBJ1-4	14	CASRDRDRDEKLFF	TGTGCCAGCAGAGACCGGGACAGGGATGAAAAACTGTTTTTT
TRBV7-2	NA	NA	TRBJ2-1	16	CASSFTPGSTYNEQFF	TGTGCCAGCAGCTTTACCCCCGGGAGTACCTACAATGAGCAGTTCTTC
TRBV2	once	NA	TRBJ1-6	13	CASRWGQNSPLHF	TGTGCCAGCAGATGGGGGCAGAATTCACCCCTCCACTTT
TRBV6-5	NA	NA	TRBJ1-5	14	CATIGGRVNQPQHF	TGTGCCACCATAGGGGGTCGCGTCAATCAGCCCCAGCATTTT
TRBV10-3	NA	NA	TRBJ1-2	16	CAISESVELANYGYTF	TGTGCCATCAGTGAGTCGGTTGAGTTAGCTAACTATGGCTACACCTTC
TRBV7-2	NA	TRBD2	TRBJ2-3	16	CASSQPASGAGDTQYF	TGTGCCAGCAGCCAACCGGCTAGCGGGGCCGGAGATACGCAGTATTTT
TRBV29-1	NA	NA	TRBJ1-4	13	CSVESSGNEKLFF	TGCAGCGTTGAATCCTCAGGAAATGAAAAACTGTTTTTT
TRBV19	NA	NA	TRBJ2-3	17	CATTSKPGQTSTDTQYF	TGTGCCACCACCTCGAAGCCGGGACAAACTAGCACAGATACGCAGTATTTT
TRBV4-1	NA	TRBD1	TRBJ1-2	15	CASSHRQGEDYGYTF	TGCGCCAGCAGCCACCGGCAGGGGGAAGACTATGGCTACACCTTC
TRBV6-1	NA	NA	TRBJ1-2	13	CASSDKGRDRYTF	TGTGCCAGCAGTGATAAGGGCAGGGATCGCTACACCTTC
TRBV6-5	NA	TRBD1	TRBJ2-5	14	CASSWTGGFETQYF	TGTGCCAGCAGTTGGACAGGGGGCTTTGAGACCCAGTACTTC
TRBV4-1	NA	NA	TRBJ1-5	12	CASSQDGFPQHF	TGCGCCAGCAGCCAAGACGGGTTCCCCCAGCATTTT
TRBV27	NA	TRBD1	TRBJ2-2	15	CASSDRDRADGELFF	TGTGCCAGCAGTGACCGGGACAGGGCGGACGGGGAGCTGTTTTTT